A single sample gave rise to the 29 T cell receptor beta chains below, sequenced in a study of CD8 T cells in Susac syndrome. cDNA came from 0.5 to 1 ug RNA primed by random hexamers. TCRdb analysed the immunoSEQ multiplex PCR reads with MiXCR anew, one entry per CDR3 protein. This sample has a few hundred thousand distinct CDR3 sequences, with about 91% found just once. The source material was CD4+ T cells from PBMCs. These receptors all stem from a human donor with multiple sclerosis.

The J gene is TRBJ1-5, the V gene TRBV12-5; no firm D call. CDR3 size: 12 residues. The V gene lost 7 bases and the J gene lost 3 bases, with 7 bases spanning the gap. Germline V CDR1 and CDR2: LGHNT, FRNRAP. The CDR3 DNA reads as TGTGCTAGTGCCCCCCTCAATCAGCCCCAGCATTTT. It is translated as CASAPLNQPQHF.

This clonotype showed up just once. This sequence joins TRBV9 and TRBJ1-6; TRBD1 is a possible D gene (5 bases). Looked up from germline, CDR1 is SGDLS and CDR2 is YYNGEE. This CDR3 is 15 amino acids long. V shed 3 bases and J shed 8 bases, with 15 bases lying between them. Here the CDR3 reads CASSAGRRGYSPLHF. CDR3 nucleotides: TGTGCCAGCAGCGCAGGGAGAAGGGGATATTCACCCCTCCACTTT.

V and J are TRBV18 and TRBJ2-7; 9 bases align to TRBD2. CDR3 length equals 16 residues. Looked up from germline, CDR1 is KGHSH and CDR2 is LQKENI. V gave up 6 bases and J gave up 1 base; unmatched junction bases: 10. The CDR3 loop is CASSSRETSGSYEQYF. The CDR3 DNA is TGTGCCAGCTCCTCCCGCGAGACTAGCGGATCCTACGAGCAGTACTTC.

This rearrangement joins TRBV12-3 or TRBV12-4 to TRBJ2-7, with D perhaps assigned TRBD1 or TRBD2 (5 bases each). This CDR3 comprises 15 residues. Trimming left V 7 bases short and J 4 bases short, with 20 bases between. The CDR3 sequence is CASTPGSWGIYEQYF. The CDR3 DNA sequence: TGTGCCAGCACCCCGGGCTCTTGGGGGATATACGAGCAGTACTTC.

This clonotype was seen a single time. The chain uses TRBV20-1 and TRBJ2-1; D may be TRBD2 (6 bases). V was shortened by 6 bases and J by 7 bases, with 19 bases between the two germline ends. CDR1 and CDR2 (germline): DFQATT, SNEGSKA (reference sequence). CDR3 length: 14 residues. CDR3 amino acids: CSARGPGGRNEQFF. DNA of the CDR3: TGCAGTGCGCGGGGACCGGGCGGTCGAAATGAGCAGTTCTTC.

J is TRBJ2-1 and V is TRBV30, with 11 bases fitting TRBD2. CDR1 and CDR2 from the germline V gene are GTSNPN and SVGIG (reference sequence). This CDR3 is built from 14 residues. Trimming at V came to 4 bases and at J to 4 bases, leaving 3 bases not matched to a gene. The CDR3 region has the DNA TGTGCCTGGACGGGGACTAGCGGATACAATGAGCAGTTCTTC. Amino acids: CAWTGTSGYNEQFF. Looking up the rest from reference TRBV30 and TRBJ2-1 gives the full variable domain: SQTIHQWPATLVQPVGSPLSLECTVEGTSNPNLYWYRQAAGRGLQLLFYSVGIGQISSEVPQNLSASRPQDRQFILSSKKLLLSDSGFYLCAWTGTSGYNEQFFGPGTRLTVL.

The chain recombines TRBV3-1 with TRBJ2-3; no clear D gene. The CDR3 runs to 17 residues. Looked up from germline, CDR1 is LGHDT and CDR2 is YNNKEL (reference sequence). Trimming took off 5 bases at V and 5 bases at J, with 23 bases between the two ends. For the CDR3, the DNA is TGTGCCAGCAGCTTGGTCGATCCATTTGTCATGCAAGATACGCAGTATTTT. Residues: CASSLVDPFVMQDTQYF.

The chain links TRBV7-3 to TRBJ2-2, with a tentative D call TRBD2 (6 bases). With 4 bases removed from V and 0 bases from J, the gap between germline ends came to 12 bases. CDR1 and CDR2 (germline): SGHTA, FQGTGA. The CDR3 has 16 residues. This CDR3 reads CASSSQSGSNTGELFF. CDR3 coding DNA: TGTGCCAGCAGCTCCCAAAGCGGGTCGAACACCGGGGAGCTGTTTTTT.

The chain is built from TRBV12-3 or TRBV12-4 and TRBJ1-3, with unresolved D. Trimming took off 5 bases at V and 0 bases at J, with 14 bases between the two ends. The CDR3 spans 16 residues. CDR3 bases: TGTGCCAGCAGTCTGATGGACGGGCTCTCTGGAAACACCATATATTTT. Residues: CASSLMDGLSGNTIYF.

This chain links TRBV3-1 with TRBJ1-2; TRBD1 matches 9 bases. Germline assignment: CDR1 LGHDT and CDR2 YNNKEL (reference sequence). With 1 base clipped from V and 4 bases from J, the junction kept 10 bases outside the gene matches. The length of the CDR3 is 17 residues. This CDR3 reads CASSQVAPGQGSYGYTF. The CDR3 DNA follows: TGTGCCAGCAGCCAAGTCGCCCCGGGACAGGGCTCCTATGGCTACACCTTC.

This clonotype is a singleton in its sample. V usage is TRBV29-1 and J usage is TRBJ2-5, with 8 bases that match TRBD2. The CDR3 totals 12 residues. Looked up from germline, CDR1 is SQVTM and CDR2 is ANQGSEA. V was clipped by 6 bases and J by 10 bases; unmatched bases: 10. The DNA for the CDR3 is TGCAGCGTCTGGGACCCGGGAGGGGACCAGTACTTC. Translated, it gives CSVWDPGGDQYF.

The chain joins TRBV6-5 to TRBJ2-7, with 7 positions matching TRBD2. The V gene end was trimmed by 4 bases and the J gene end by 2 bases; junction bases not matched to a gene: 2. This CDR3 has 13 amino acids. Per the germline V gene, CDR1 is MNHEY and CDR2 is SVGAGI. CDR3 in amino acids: CASSSSGPYEQYF. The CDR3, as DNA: TGTGCCAGCAGTTCTAGCGGTCCCTACGAGCAGTACTTC.

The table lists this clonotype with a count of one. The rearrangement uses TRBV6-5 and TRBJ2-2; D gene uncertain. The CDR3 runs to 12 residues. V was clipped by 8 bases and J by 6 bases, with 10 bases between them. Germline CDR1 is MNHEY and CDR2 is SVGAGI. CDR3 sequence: CASSVGPGELFF. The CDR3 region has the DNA TGTGCCAGCTCCGTAGGGCCCGGGGAGCTGTTTTTT.

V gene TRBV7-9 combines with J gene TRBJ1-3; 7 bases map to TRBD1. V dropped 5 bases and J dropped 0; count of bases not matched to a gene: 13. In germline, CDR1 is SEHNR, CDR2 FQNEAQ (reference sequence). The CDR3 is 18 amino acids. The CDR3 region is CASSAPLSGTVSGNTIYF. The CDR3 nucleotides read TGTGCCAGCAGCGCACCTCTGTCCGGGACAGTCTCTGGAAACACCATATATTTT.

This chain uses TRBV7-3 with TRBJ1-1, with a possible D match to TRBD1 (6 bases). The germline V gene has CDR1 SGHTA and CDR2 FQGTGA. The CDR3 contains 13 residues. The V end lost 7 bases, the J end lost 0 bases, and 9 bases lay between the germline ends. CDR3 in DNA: TGTGCCAGCAAGGGGGGCATGAACACTGAAGCTTTCTTT. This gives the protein CASKGGMNTEAFF.

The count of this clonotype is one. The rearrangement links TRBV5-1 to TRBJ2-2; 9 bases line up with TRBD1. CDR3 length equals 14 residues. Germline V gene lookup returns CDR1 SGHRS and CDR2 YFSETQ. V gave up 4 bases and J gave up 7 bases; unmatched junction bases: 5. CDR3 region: CASSEGQGDGELFF. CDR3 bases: TGCGCCAGCAGCGAGGGACAGGGCGACGGGGAGCTGTTTTTT.

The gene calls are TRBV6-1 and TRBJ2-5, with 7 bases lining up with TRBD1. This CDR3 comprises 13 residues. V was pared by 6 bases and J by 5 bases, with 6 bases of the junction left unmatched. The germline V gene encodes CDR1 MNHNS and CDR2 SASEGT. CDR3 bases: TGTGCCAGCAGAAGGGGGCGACGGGAGACCCAGTACTTC. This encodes CASRRGRRETQYF.

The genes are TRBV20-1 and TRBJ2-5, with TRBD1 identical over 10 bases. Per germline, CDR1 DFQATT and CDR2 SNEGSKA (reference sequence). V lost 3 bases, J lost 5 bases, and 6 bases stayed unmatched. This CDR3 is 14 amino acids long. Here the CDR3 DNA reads TGCAGTGCTAGTGGGGACAGGGGATGGGAGACCCAGTACTTC. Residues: CSASGDRGWETQYF.

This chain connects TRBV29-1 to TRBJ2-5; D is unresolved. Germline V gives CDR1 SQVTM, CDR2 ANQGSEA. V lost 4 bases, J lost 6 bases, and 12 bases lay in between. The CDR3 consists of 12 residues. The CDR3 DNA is TGCAGCGTTGCCCCGCTGGGCAAGACCCAGTACTTC. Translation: CSVAPLGKTQYF.

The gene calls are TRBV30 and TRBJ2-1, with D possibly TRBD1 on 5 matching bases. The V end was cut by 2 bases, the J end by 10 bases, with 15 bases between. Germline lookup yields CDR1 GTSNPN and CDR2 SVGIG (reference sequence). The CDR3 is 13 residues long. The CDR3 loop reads CAWSRPPQDEQFF. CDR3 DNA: TGTGCCTGGAGTCGCCCTCCACAGGACGAGCAGTTCTTC.

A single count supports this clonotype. CDR3 sequence reads: CASSQGGVSSYEQYF. As DNA, the CDR3 is TGTGCCAGCAGCCAGGGAGGGGTCAGCTCCTACGAGCAGTACTTC. The chain employs TRBV14 and TRBJ2-7; 7 bases map to TRBD2. The CDR3 runs 15 residues. CDR1 is SGHDN and CDR2 is FVKESK in the germline V gene. V shed 3 bases and J 0 bases; nucleotides not matched to a gene: 5. The full variable domain, in which reference TRBV14 and TRBJ2-7 provide the parts outside the CDR3, is EAGVTQFPSHSVIEKGQTVTLRCDPISGHDNLYWYRRVMGKEIKFLLHFVKESKQDESGMPNNRFLAERTGGTYSTLKVQPAELEDSGVYFCASSQGGVSSYEQYFGPGTRLTVT.

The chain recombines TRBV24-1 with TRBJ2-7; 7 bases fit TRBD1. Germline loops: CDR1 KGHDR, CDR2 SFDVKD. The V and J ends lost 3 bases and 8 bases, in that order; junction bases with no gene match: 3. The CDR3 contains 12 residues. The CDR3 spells CATSDVDRKQYF. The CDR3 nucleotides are TGTGCCACCAGTGATGTGGACAGGAAGCAGTACTTC.

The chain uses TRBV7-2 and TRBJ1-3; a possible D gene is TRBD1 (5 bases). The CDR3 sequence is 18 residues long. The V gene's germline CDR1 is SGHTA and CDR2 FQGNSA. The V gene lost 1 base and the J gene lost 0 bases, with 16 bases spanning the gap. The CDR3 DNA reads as TGTGCCAGCAGCTTAGAAGGATCCTTTAGGGGCTCTGGAAACACCATATATTTT. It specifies CASSLEGSFRGSGNTIYF.

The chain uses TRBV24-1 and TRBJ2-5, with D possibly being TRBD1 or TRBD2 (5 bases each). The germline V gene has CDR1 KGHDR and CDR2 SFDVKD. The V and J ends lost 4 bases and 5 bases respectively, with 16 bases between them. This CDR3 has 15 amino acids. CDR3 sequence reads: CATSDPGTPGETQYF. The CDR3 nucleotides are TGTGCCACCAGTGACCCCGGGACCCCCGGGGAGACCCAGTACTTC.

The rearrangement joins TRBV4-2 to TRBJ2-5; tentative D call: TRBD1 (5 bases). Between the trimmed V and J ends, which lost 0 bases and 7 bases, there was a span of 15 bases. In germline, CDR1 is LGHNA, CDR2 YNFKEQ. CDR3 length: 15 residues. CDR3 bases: TGTGCCAGCAGCCAAGATCAGGGCCCCACGGGGACCCAGTACTTC. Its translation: CASSQDQGPTGTQYF.

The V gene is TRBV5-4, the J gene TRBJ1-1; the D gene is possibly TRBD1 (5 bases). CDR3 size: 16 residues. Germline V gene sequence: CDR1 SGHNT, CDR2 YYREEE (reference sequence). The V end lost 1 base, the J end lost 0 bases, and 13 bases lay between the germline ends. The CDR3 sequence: CASSLTGAGMNTEAFF. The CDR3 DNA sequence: TGTGCCAGCAGCTTGACCGGGGCGGGCATGAACACTGAAGCTTTCTTT.

The CDR3 here is CASSIAGGGNTEAFF. Written as DNA, the CDR3 is TGTGCCAGTAGTATCGCCGGTGGGGGGAACACTGAAGCTTTCTTT. The V and J genes are TRBV19 and TRBJ1-1; possible D gene TRBD1, 5 bases. Between the trimmed V and J ends, which lost 3 bases and 1 base, there was a span of 12 bases. Per germline, CDR1 LNHDA and CDR2 SQIVND (reference sequence). The CDR3 is 15 amino acids.

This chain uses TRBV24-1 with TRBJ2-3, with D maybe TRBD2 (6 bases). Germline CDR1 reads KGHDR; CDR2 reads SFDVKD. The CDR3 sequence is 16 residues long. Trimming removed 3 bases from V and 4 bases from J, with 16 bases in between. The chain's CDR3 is CATSDPGRDSADTQYF. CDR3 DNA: TGTGCCACCAGTGATCCTGGGCGGGACTCGGCAGATACGCAGTATTTT.

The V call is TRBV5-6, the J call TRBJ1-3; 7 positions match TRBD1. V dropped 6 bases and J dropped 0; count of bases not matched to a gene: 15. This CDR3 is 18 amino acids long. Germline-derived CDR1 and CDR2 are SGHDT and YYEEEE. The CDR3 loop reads CASTLLDRAMSSGNTIYF. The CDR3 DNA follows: TGTGCCAGCACCCTGCTTGACAGGGCGATGAGCTCTGGAAACACCATATATTTT.